This is a list of T cell receptor beta chains from one sample in a study of blood T cell repertoires in COVID-19. Clones were read by immunoSEQ multiplex PCR, and TCRdb kept only the in-frame ones, dropping some. The repertoire includes under 450,000 clones, roughly nine tenths of them detected once, and just over 0.85% sits in the top ten. The sequencing sample was made of PBMCs or T cells enriched from blood (not recorded which). These receptors were taken from a woman aged 40 to 50 who had been exposed to COVID-19. Both conserved end residues are part of each CDR3. D genes are given only for firm matches. Not every row has a clone size; where given, it reads once, few, many or a size class.

CDR3 length	J gene	clone size	V gene	D gene	CDR3 DNA	CDR3 protein
16	TRBJ1-1	-	TRBV9	TRBD1	TGTGCCAGCAGCCGTGGGGGGACAGCTGGGAGTACTGAAGCTTTCTTT	CASSRGGTAGSTEAFF
15	TRBJ1-2	-	TRBV11-3	TRBD1	TGTGCCAGCATTACTATCCGGGACAGAACCTATGGCTACACCTTC	CASITIRDRTYGYTF
15	TRBJ1-5	few	TRBV6-2/TRBV6-3	TRBD1	TGTGCCAGCAGTTACGCTGCAGGGGGCGGTCAGCCCCAGCATTTT	CASSYAAGGGQPQHF
15	TRBJ1-4	-	TRBV30	-	TGTGCCTGGAGTGTATGGGGGGCAACTAATGAAAAACTGTTTTTT	CAWSVWGATNEKLFF
15	TRBJ1-2	-	TRBV5-6	TRBD1	TGTGCCAGCAGCTTCCCGACAGGGGCCCTCTATGGCTACACCTTC	CASSFPTGALYGYTF
16	TRBJ2-4	-	TRBV19	TRBD1	TGTGCCAGTAGTACCTGGACAGGGGGCCCCAAAAACATTCAGTACTTC	CASSTWTGGPKNIQYF
14	TRBJ2-6	-	TRBV19	-	TGTGCCAGTAGTAACAGGGCTGGGGCCAACGTCCTGACTTTC	CASSNRAGANVLTF
15	TRBJ2-1	-	TRBV2	-	TGTGCCAGCAGCCTGGACGATCTCGCCGGGAGTGAGCAGTTCTTC	CASSLDDLAGSEQFF
16	TRBJ1-2	-	TRBV5-6	TRBD1	TGTGCCAGCAGCCGGCCCCAGGGGGCGCGGGATATAAGCTACACCTTC	CASSRPQGARDISYTF
14	TRBJ2-5	-	TRBV7-2	TRBD1	TGTGCCAGCAGACCCGACAGGGTGCAAGAGACCCAGTACTTC	CASRPDRVQETQYF
14	TRBJ1-5	-	TRBV7-9	-	TGTGCCAGCAGCTTAGGTGTCCGGGATCAGCCCCAGCATTTT	CASSLGVRDQPQHF
17	TRBJ2-3	-	TRBV18	TRBD2	TGTGCCAGCTCACCTACGGGACTAGCGGGAGGCACAGATACGCAGTATTTT	CASSPTGLAGGTDTQYF
19	TRBJ2-6	-	TRBV7-8	TRBD2	TGTGCCAGCAGCTTCGGAAGCCTAGCGGCCCCCTCTGGGGCCAACGTCCTGACTTTC	CASSFGSLAAPSGANVLTF
14	TRBJ1-6	-	TRBV30	-	TGTGCCTGGAGTGTACGCGGACTAGATTCACCCCTCCACTTT	CAWSVRGLDSPLHF
13	TRBJ1-1	-	TRBV25-1	-	TGTGCCAGCAGGCTAGGGGGAAACACTGAAGCTTTCTTT	CASRLGGNTEAFF
14	TRBJ1-3	-	TRBV7-2	-	TGTGCCAGCAGCCCGGGGAACTCTGGAAACACCATATATTTT	CASSPGNSGNTIYF
16	TRBJ1-6	-	TRBV5-1	-	TGCGCCAGCAGCACCGACCCAGGGGTGGGTAATTCATCCCTCCACTTT	CASSTDPGVGNSSLHF
14	TRBJ1-3	-	TRBV14	-	TGTGCCAGCAGCCGAGGGAGGCCTGGAAACACCATATATTTT	CASSRGRPGNTIYF
13	TRBJ2-7	-	TRBV7-2	-	TGTGCCAGCAGCTTATCCGGGAGACCGGAGCAGTACTTC	CASSLSGRPEQYF
12	TRBJ1-2	-	TRBV6-5	TRBD1	TGTGCCAGCAGGCGGACAGGCTATGGCTACACCTTC	CASRRTGYGYTF